The 30 T cell receptor beta chains below all came from one sample that was sequenced in a study of OX40 agonist ivuxolimab in advanced cancers. TCRdb's table, derived via immunoSEQ multiplex PCR, lists solely in-frame clones and lacks some. This sample yields about 82,000 clones, of which less than 90% are seen a single time; approximately 0.9% belongs to the top ten. Sequenced material: CD4+ or CD8+ T cells sorted from blood, taken in a trial of the OX40 agonist ivuxolimab. The receptors were gathered from an adult with an advanced solid tumor such as melanoma, head and neck, liver or kidney cancer.

The V gene is TRBV11-2, the J gene TRBJ2-7, with 9 bases matching TRBD2. This CDR3 is 15 amino acids long. CDR1 SGHAT and CDR2 FQNNGV come from the germline V gene. Trimming removed 1 base from V and 5 bases from J; junction bases left unmatched: 6. DNA of the CDR3: TGTGCCAGCAGCTTAGTAGGGGGACTAGCTCACGAGCAGTACTTC. Protein: CASSLVGGLAHEQYF.

The rearrangement joins TRBV29-1 to TRBJ1-1; D is possibly TRBD1 (6 bases). Germline-derived CDR1 and CDR2 are SQVTM and ANQGSEA. V was cut by 5 bases and J by 9 bases, with 16 bases left in between. The CDR3 loop spans 12 amino acids. The CDR3 region has the DNA TGCAGCGTTAGGGGGGCCGGAACTCAAGCTTTCTTT. The encoded protein is CSVRGAGTQAFF.

The J gene is TRBJ1-1, the V gene TRBV4-2; D not resolved. CDR1 is LGHNA, CDR2 YNFKEQ, per germline. The V end was cut by 0 bases, the J end by 5 bases, with 13 bases between. CDR3 size: 15 residues. The CDR3: CASSQEVAGMTEAFF. CDR3 in DNA: TGTGCCAGCAGCCAAGAAGTGGCGGGGATGACTGAAGCTTTCTTT.

The chain recombines TRBV9 with TRBJ2-1, with 10 bases fitting TRBD2. The germline V gene encodes CDR1 SGDLS and CDR2 YYNGEE. CDR3 length equals 16 residues. V was pared by 2 bases and J by 2 bases, with 4 bases of the junction left unmatched. The CDR3 DNA follows: TGTGCCAGCAGCGTCATAGCGGGGGGTACCTACAATGAGCAGTTCTTC. Amino acids: CASSVIAGGTYNEQFF.

V usage is TRBV28 and J usage is TRBJ2-4; D gene ambiguous. Trimming took 1 base from V and 7 from J, leaving 8 bases between them. CDR1 is MDHEN, CDR2 SYDVKM, per germline. This CDR3 has 13 amino acids. The CDR3 loop is CASSLLNGNIQYF. The CDR3 DNA follows: TGTGCCAGCAGTTTATTGAATGGGAACATTCAGTACTTC.

V usage is TRBV19 and J usage is TRBJ2-3; TRBD2 might be the D (5 bases). This CDR3 comprises 13 residues. V lost 5 bases and J lost 2, with 8 bases in between. Germline V CDR1 and CDR2: LNHDA, SQIVND (reference sequence). The CDR3 DNA reads as TGTGCCAGTAGTCCGGGGAACACAGATACGCAGTATTTT. Its translation is CASSPGNTDTQYF. The variable domain in full, completed from reference TRBV19 and TRBJ2-3, reads DGGITQSPKYLFRKEGQNVTLSCEQNLNHDAMYWYRQDPGQGLRLIYYSQIVNDFQKGDIAEGYSVSREKKESFPLTVTSAQKNPTAFYLCASSPGNTDTQYFGPGTRLTVL.

The V call is TRBV19, the J call TRBJ2-2; TRBD2 matches at 16 bases. V dropped 7 bases and J dropped 4; count of bases not matched to a gene: 9. The CDR3 covers 18 residues. CDR1 and CDR2 (germline): LNHDA, SQIVND (reference sequence). The CDR3, as DNA: TGTGCCAGTAAAGGTGGGACTAGCGGGGGGGCCGTCACCGGGGAGCTGTTTTTT. Translation: CASKGGTSGGAVTGELFF.

V usage is TRBV4-1 and J usage is TRBJ1-3, with TRBD1 matching 8 bases. J gave up 0 bases and V 4 bases, and 8 bases lay outside the gene matches. Germline values: CDR1 MGHRA, CDR2 YSYEKL. The CDR3 is 17 amino acids. CDR3 protein: CASSPHTGTGSGNTIYF. The CDR3 nucleotides are TGCGCCAGCAGCCCTCATACCGGGACAGGCTCTGGAAACACCATATATTTT.

This rearrangement joins TRBV27 to TRBJ2-1; 8 bases fit TRBD1. The germline gives CDR1 MNHEY, CDR2 SMNVEV (reference sequence). V lost 7 bases, J lost 7 bases, and 9 bases stayed unmatched. The length of the CDR3 is 14 residues. The chain's CDR3 is CASNSGTGQNEQFF. The CDR3 DNA is TGTGCCAGCAATTCCGGGACAGGCCAGAATGAGCAGTTCTTC.

This chain uses TRBV7-6 with TRBJ2-5, with 7 bases identical to TRBD1. The better agreement between TRBJ2-7 and the DNA end casts doubt on the J call. The CDR3 is 15 amino acids. Germline CDR1 and CDR2: SGHVS and FNYEAQ. The CDR3 nucleotides are TGTGCCAGCAGCTTAGGACAGGGATCAGCCTACGAGCAGTACTTC. Translating gives CASSLGQGSAYEQYF.

This chain uses TRBV7-3 with TRBJ2-2; D is ambiguous. Per the germline V gene, CDR1 is SGHTA and CDR2 is FQGTGA. The CDR3 covers 13 residues. Trimming stripped 6 bases from V and 5 bases from J, with 10 bases between. CDR3 in DNA: TGTGCCAGCAGGTGGACCGGGACCGGGGAGCTGTTTTTT. Residues: CASRWTGTGELFF.

The V gene is TRBV14, the J gene TRBJ2-1; D is tentatively TRBD1 or TRBD2 (5 bases each). Germline CDR1 is SGHDN and CDR2 is FVKESK. The CDR3 is 20 residues long. The V end lost 4 bases, the J end lost 3 bases, and 28 bases lay between the germline ends. The chain's CDR3 is CASSPAAHPTTPGHYNEQFF. The CDR3 DNA reads as TGTGCCAGCAGCCCAGCCGCGCACCCGACTACCCCTGGACACTACAATGAGCAGTTCTTC.

The chain combines TRBV6-1 with TRBJ1-2, with 7 nucleotides matching TRBD1. V gave up 5 bases and J gave up 7 bases; unmatched junction bases: 10. This CDR3 has 14 amino acids. The germline V gene has CDR1 MNHNS and CDR2 SASEGT. This CDR3 is CASSQIGDSSGYTF. The DNA for the CDR3 is TGTGCCAGCAGTCAAATAGGGGACAGCAGTGGCTACACCTTC.

The rearrangement uses TRBV5-1 and TRBJ1-1; 11 positions agree with TRBD1. Germline V gene sequence: CDR1 SGHRS, CDR2 YFSETQ. The CDR3 sequence is 18 residues long. V gave up 2 bases and J gave up 4 bases; unmatched junction bases: 13. The CDR3 coding sequence is TGCGCCAGCAGCTTCTCGGTAGGACAGGGGGCGCGGGGCACTGAAGCTTTCTTT. Its translation is CASSFSVGQGARGTEAFF.

This clone was counted only a few times. The J gene is TRBJ1-2, the V gene TRBV11-1, with 7 positions matching TRBD1. CDR1 SGHAT and CDR2 FQDESV come from the germline V gene (reference sequence). This CDR3 spans 18 amino acids. The trim removed 5 bases at V and 1 base at J, leaving 16 bases unmatched. The CDR3 DNA follows: TGTGCCAGCAGCCCTAGACAGGGAACAGGATCAATTAACTATGGCTACACCTTC. This gives the protein CASSPRQGTGSINYGYTF.

This clone was seen more than once but under ten times. The chain joins TRBV20-1 to TRBJ1-2; TRBD1 matches at 7 bases. The trim removed 7 bases at V and 3 bases at J, leaving 2 bases unmatched. The germline gives CDR1 DFQATT, CDR2 SNEGSKA (reference sequence). The CDR3 has 11 amino acids. The CDR3 DNA is TGCAGTGGCGGGACAGACTATGGCTACACCTTC. Translated, it gives CSGGTDYGYTF.

V and J are TRBV4-3 and TRBJ2-3; 8 positions match TRBD2. In germline, CDR1 is LGHNA, CDR2 YSLEER. This CDR3 contains 16 residues. V gave up 0 bases and J gave up 6 bases; unmatched junction bases: 8. The CDR3 reads CASSQDFGGAVDTQYF. The DNA of the CDR3 is TGCGCCAGCAGCCAAGATTTCGGGGGGGCCGTGGATACGCAGTATTTT.

This chain joins TRBV7-9 and TRBJ2-5; tentative D call: TRBD1 (5 bases). The V gene lost 2 bases and the J gene lost 1 base, with 11 bases spanning the gap. There are 15 residues in the CDR3. The germline CDR1 and CDR2 sequences are SEHNR and FQNEAQ (reference sequence). CDR3 protein: CASSLQGRAQETQYF. DNA for the CDR3: TGTGCCAGCAGCTTACAGGGCAGGGCCCAAGAGACCCAGTACTTC.

V is TRBV18 and J is TRBJ1-3; 8 nucleotides match TRBD1. Germline trimming cut 5 bases from V and 4 bases from J; bases unmatched to any gene: 10. The germline CDR1 and CDR2 sequences are KGHSH and LQKENI. There are 16 residues in the CDR3. CDR3 DNA sequence: TGTGCCAGCTCATCAACCGGGACAGGCAGGGGAAACACCATATATTTT. It encodes CASSSTGTGRGNTIYF.

The chain links TRBV6-4 to TRBJ2-7; D is ambiguous. The germline CDR1 and CDR2 sequences are MRHNA and SNTAGT. V lost 3 bases and J lost 6, with 12 bases in between. The CDR3 is 13 amino acids. The DNA of the CDR3 is TGTGCCAGCAGTGAAGAGGAAGGTTCCGAGCAGTACTTC. This translates into CASSEEEGSEQYF.

This chain links TRBV7-2 with TRBJ2-1; possibly TRBD1 for D (5 bases). The length of the CDR3 is 13 residues. The germline V and J ends were trimmed by 1 base and 9 bases, with 10 bases remaining between them. CDR1 and CDR2 (germline): SGHTA, FQGNSA. Written as DNA, the CDR3 is TGTGCCAGCAGCTTAGAGGTCGACAGTGAGCAGTTCTTC. It is translated as CASSLEVDSEQFF.

This rearrangement joins TRBV5-6 to TRBJ1-2, with D uncertain. There are 14 residues in the CDR3. Deletions cut 1 base from V and 3 bases from J, with 10 bases between. Germline values: CDR1 SGHDT, CDR2 YYEEEE. Here the CDR3 reads CASSLHAGDYGYTF. CDR3 DNA: TGTGCCAGCAGCTTGCATGCGGGAGACTATGGCTACACCTTC.

V usage is TRBV4-1 and J usage is TRBJ1-1; D remains unclear. Germline CDR1 is MGHRA and CDR2 is YSYEKL. V lost 10 bases and J lost 3, with 9 bases in between. The CDR3 is 11 amino acids. The CDR3 coding sequence is TGCGCCACCATGCGGGACACTGAAGCTTTCTTT. Translated: CATMRDTEAFF.

The chain has TRBV25-1 and TRBJ1-2; 9 nucleotides line up with TRBD1. The CDR3 length is 12 residues. The V gene end was trimmed by 7 bases and the J gene end by 8 bases; junction bases not matched to a gene: 5. From germline, CDR1 is MGHDK and CDR2 SYGVNS. CDR3 loop: CASNRDREGYTF. The DNA of the CDR3 is TGTGCCAGCAACCGGGACAGGGAAGGCTACACCTTC.

The chain links TRBV7-6 to TRBJ1-6; D call uncertain. V dropped 1 base and J dropped 6 bases, with 7 bases sitting between them. Germline loops: CDR1 SGHVS, CDR2 FNYEAQ. The CDR3 spans 14 residues. The CDR3 coding sequence is TGTGCCAGCAGCTTAGACGAGGGTAATTCACCCCTCCACTTT. It yields the protein CASSLDEGNSPLHF.

The gene calls are TRBV18 and TRBJ2-3; 7 nucleotides line up with TRBD2. The length of the CDR3 is 15 residues. Trimming cost V 0 bases and J 2 bases; bases outside gene matches: 2. Germline CDR1 reads KGHSH; CDR2 reads LQKENI. The CDR3 sequence is CASSPPGTNTDTQYF. DNA for the CDR3: TGTGCCAGCTCACCACCGGGGACTAACACAGATACGCAGTATTTT.

This chain joins TRBV4-2 and TRBJ2-7; 7 bases map to TRBD2. This CDR3 contains 16 residues. Germline trimming cut 0 bases from V and 2 bases from J; bases unmatched to any gene: 7. Germline V gene lookup returns CDR1 LGHNA and CDR2 YNFKEQ. In DNA form, the CDR3 reads TGTGCCAGCAGCCAAGATGGGCCGGGGGGAACCTACGAGCAGTACTTC. Protein sequence: CASSQDGPGGTYEQYF.

J is TRBJ2-7 and V is TRBV5-6; 8 bases are a match to TRBD1. With 4 bases clipped from V and 2 bases from J, the junction kept 11 bases outside the gene matches. The CDR3 has 16 residues. Germline CDR1 SGHDT, CDR2 YYEEEE. CDR3 in amino acids: CASSGTRTGWTYEQYF. The CDR3 DNA reads TGTGCCAGCAGCGGGACTCGGACAGGGTGGACCTACGAGCAGTACTTC.

The chain has TRBV18 and TRBJ1-4; D is ambiguous. The CDR3 extends over 16 amino acids. V was clipped by 6 bases and J by 4 bases, with 18 bases between them. The germline V gene has CDR1 KGHSH and CDR2 LQKENI. CDR3 nucleotides: TGTGCCAGCTCCCCCCGCATTAGCGGACGTAATGAAAAACTGTTTTTT. Protein sequence: CASSPRISGRNEKLFF.

The chain recombines TRBV30 with TRBJ1-1; TRBD1 agrees at 8 bases. J gave up 5 bases and V 1 base, and 3 bases lay outside the gene matches. The CDR3 contains 13 residues. Germline CDR1 reads GTSNPN; CDR2 reads SVGIG (reference sequence). CDR3 DNA sequence: TGTGCCTGGAGTGAGACAGGGGTGACTGAAGCTTTCTTT. Translating it yields CAWSETGVTEAFF.